A single count supports the clone carrying this TCR beta chain. These data belong to a study of PD-1 blockade in mismatch repair-deficient tumors. Mismatch repair deficiency was confirmed in all patients, by PCR or immunohistochemistry. Assay: immunoSEQ multiplex PCR; the TCRdb copy retains only in-frame clones and omits some. The data contain about 39,000 clones, roughly 83% of them singletons. The V gene lost 6 bases and the J gene lost 5 bases, with 13 bases spanning the gap. The CDR3 has 14 amino acids. Germline assignment: CDR1 SGHTA and CDR2 FQGNSA. The specimen comprised PBMCs, sampled around 38 weeks after starting pembrolizumab. The chain is built from TRBV7-2 and TRBJ1-4, with D possibly TRBD1 on 6 matching bases. The TCR sequence derives from an adult with mismatch repair-deficient cancer. The CDR3 DNA sequence: TGTGCCAGCAGTTGGACAGTTCCAAATGAAAAACTGTTTTTT. It codes for CASSWTVPNEKLFF.